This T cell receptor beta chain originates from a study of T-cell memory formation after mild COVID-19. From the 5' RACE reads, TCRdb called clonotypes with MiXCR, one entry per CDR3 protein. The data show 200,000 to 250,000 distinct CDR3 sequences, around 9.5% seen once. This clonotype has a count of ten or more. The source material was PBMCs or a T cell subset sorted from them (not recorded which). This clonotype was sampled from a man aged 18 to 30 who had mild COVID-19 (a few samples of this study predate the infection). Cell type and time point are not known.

CDR3 residues: CASSSGGGSLNEQFF. In DNA, the CDR3 is TGTGCCAGCAGCTCAGGGGGGGGAAGCCTCAATGAGCAGTTCTTC. This chain links TRBV7-9 with TRBJ2-1; D may be TRBD1 or TRBD2 (7 bases each). Trimming took 4 bases from V and 6 from J, leaving 16 bases between them. This CDR3 spans 15 amino acids. The germline CDR1 and CDR2 sequences are SEHNR and FQNEAQ (reference sequence).